This TCR beta chain came from a study of T cells after somatic rescue of genetic block. The V gene's germline CDR1 is SGHNT and CDR2 YYREEE (reference sequence). The V and J ends lost 4 bases and 8 bases, in that order; junction bases with no gene match: 4. The CDR3 covers 14 residues. Data came from immunoSEQ multiplex PCR; TCRdb stores just in-frame clones and leaves some out. The table lists roughly 65,000 clones, just under 95% of them singletons, with 2.9% in the top ten. The TCR was taken from a middle-aged man. Sequences were obtained from peripheral blood mononuclear cells (PBMCs). The J gene is TRBJ1-4, the V gene TRBV5-4, with 11 bases aligning to TRBD1. This chain's CDR3 is CASSGDRGEEKLFF. The CDR3 DNA is TGTGCCAGCAGCGGGGACAGGGGGGAAGAAAAACTGTTTTTT.